These T cell receptor beta chains were read from a single sample in a study of blood T cell repertoires in COVID-19. TCRdb keeps only in-frame clones here, not all; method: immunoSEQ multiplex PCR. Of roughly 90,000 clones detected, 75% to 85% appear once; the ten largest clones hold about 9.4%. The source material was peripheral blood. The receptors originated from an older woman with acute or convalescent COVID-19. Both conserved end residues are trimmed from each CDR3.

j_call v_call cdr3_aa
TRBJ2-1 TRBV27 ASSLSRASALIEQF
TRBJ2-3 TRBV7-7 ASSSNAADTQY
TRBJ2-7 TRBV19 ASSIDFAGEGYEQY
TRBJ1-4 TRBV7-6 ASSAPRRQGADEKLF
TRBJ2-2 TRBV5-1 ASSLVLGGAGELF
TRBJ2-7 TRBV6-5 ASRAGQGSREQY
TRBJ1-1 TRBV24-1 ATSDSGQGRTEAF
TRBJ2-2 TRBV6-6 ASSYSQGSNTGELF
TRBJ1-2 TRBV28 ASSLQGFSGYT
TRBJ1-2 TRBV7-2 ASSPDRNPYYGYT
TRBJ1-1 TRBV5-1 ASSLDGGSWTEAF
TRBJ2-1 TRBV5-1 ASSSGQGANEQF
TRBJ1-5 TRBV28 ASSSVNQPQH
TRBJ1-6 TRBV5-1 ASSYGTGSSYNSPLH
TRBJ2-6 TRBV27 ASSPRGSGANVLT
TRBJ1-2 TRBV28 ASSSDRTYT
TRBJ2-1 TRBV4-1 ASSQFLRRDLRLYNEQF
TRBJ2-5 TRBV18 ASSRIQAVSQY
TRBJ2-7 TRBV9 ASSVGASGGPYEQY
TRBJ1-3 TRBV30 AWSGGRQGSGNTIY
TRBJ1-5 TRBV6-4 ASSDRQGSQPQH
TRBJ1-1 TRBV28 ASRTGTGNTEAF
TRBJ2-1 TRBV9 ASSASSGGSLNEQF
TRBJ2-2 TRBV6-6 ASSPGRAGSTGELF
TRBJ1-6 TRBV6-6 ASSLGSGGNSPLH
TRBJ2-1 TRBV19 ASSLSGWAYNEQF
TRBJ2-1 TRBV29-1 SGLKVSGGTYNEQF